One and the same sample provided the 30 T cell receptor beta chains below, sequenced in a study of blood T cells in healthy people across ages. Alongside a J-beta primer mix, a sample-barcoded 5' primer served in a second PCR lasting about 7 to 11 cycles. A single record per CDR3 protein comes from TCRdb applying MiXCR to the 5' RACE reads. Altogether 800,000 to 1,000,000 distinct CDR3 sequences are present, around 46% being singletons, with the ten largest covering under 15%. Sequencing was done on a sample of blood. These receptors were taken from a man aged 30 to 39 in good health.

This clonotype was seen more than once but under ten times. The chain is built from TRBV27 and TRBJ2-1; TRBD2 agrees at 11 bases. Unmatched junction bases numbered 12, after V lost 10 bases and J lost 4 bases. Germline values: CDR1 MNHEY, CDR2 SMNVEV (reference sequence). The CDR3 has 16 amino acids. The CDR3 protein is CATTSLAGGPYNEQFF. The CDR3 coding sequence is TGTGCCACCACATCGCTAGCGGGGGGCCCATACAATGAGCAGTTCTTC.

CDR3 bases: TGTGCCAGCAGTACCACTGAAAAACTGTTTTTT. Translation gives CASSTTEKLFF. The V and J genes are TRBV2 and TRBJ1-4; D is undetermined. The CDR3 covers 11 residues. V dropped 5 bases and J dropped 7 bases, with 5 bases sitting between them. Germline assignment: CDR1 SNHLY and CDR2 FYNNEI.

V and J are TRBV7-9 and TRBJ2-1; D is possibly TRBD2 (6 bases). This CDR3 is built from 14 residues. V dropped 11 bases and J dropped 10 bases, with 24 bases sitting between them. Per germline, CDR1 SEHNR and CDR2 FQNEAQ (reference sequence). CDR3 bases: TGTGCCGGCAATCTATGGGGGGATAACCCCGAGCAGTTCTTC. Protein: CAGNLWGDNPEQFF.

The J gene is TRBJ2-5, the V gene TRBV28; 8 bases fit TRBD1. Germline CDR1 is MDHEN and CDR2 is SYDVKM. CDR3 length equals 14 residues. The ends lost 11 bases at V and 1 base at J; junction bases unmatched: 9. CDR3 coding DNA: TGTGCCGGAGGACAGGGCCCAAGCCAAGAGACCCAGTACTTC. Its protein product is CAGGQGPSQETQYF.

This clonotype has just a few counts. The genes are TRBV7-3 and TRBJ2-1; 8 bases agree with TRBD1. Germline V gene data show CDR1 as SGHTA and CDR2 as FQGTGA. The CDR3 runs 15 residues. The V gene end was trimmed by 5 bases and the J gene end by 3 bases; junction bases not matched to a gene: 6. CDR3 region: CASSTGQGIYNEQFF. The CDR3 DNA reads TGTGCCAGCAGCACTGGACAGGGTATCTACAATGAGCAGTTCTTC.

This clonotype was counted a few times. The V call is TRBV5-1, the J call TRBJ1-2; D may be TRBD1 (5 bases). The germline V gene encodes CDR1 SGHRS and CDR2 YFSETQ. The length of the CDR3 is 14 residues. Trimming took off 4 bases at V and 2 bases at J, with 12 bases between the two ends. CDR3 region: CASSPEGLNYGYTF. In nucleotides, the CDR3 is TGCGCCAGCAGCCCGGAGGGGCTAAACTATGGCTACACCTTC.

This chain links TRBV30 with TRBJ2-5, with D tentatively TRBD1 (5 bases). The J call is uncertain, as TRBJ2-7 better fits the DNA end. In germline, CDR1 is GTSNPN, CDR2 SVGIG (reference sequence). The CDR3 contains 13 residues. The CDR3 region is CAWSVGADYEQYF. DNA of the CDR3: TGTGCCTGGAGTGTTGGGGCAGACTACGAGCAGTACTTC.

This clonotype came up a few times. This sequence joins TRBV2 and TRBJ2-5; D is unresolved. CDR1 and CDR2 from the germline V gene are SNHLY and FYNNEI. The V end was cut by 3 bases, the J end by 11 bases, with 10 bases between. This CDR3 comprises 11 residues. The CDR3 region is CASSDPSEQYF. The CDR3 DNA is TGTGCCAGCAGTGACCCGAGTGAGCAGTACTTC.

Concerning this clonotype: Given a much more abundant clone one base away, this may be a read error. The V call is TRBV28, the J call TRBJ2-7, with D maybe TRBD2 (7 bases). V lost 2 bases and J 7 bases, leaving 18 bases between the germline ends. The CDR3 covers 15 residues. Germline CDR1 and CDR2: MDHEN and SYDVKM. CDR3 loop: CASSLGGALGNEQYF. CDR3 in DNA: TGTGCCAGCAGTTTAGGGGGGGCGCTAGGCAATGAGCAGTACTTC.

This clonotype was picked up a small number of times. This chain joins TRBV5-1 and TRBJ2-1, with TRBD2 matching over 8 bases. The CDR3 contains 16 residues. V trimming: 0 bases; J trimming: 6 bases; junction bases outside the gene matches: 8. CDR1 SGHRS and CDR2 YFSETQ come from the germline V gene. Written as DNA, the CDR3 is TGCGCCAGCAGCTTGGCCCCGCGGGGGGAAGTCAATGAGCAGTTCTTC. Encoded protein: CASSLAPRGEVNEQFF. The full variable domain, with the rest looked up from reference TRBV5-1 and TRBJ2-1, is KAGVTQTPRYLIKTRGQQVTLSCSPISGHRSVSWYQQTPGQGLQFLFEYFSETQRNKGNFPGRFSGRQFSNSRSEMNVSTLELGDSALYLCASSLAPRGEVNEQFFGPGTRLTVL.

A remark on this clonotype: This clone may be a read error of a much larger clone one base away. This CDR3 is CSGSGTISYNEQFF. CDR3 coding DNA: TGCAGCGGTTCCGGGACTATCTCCTACAATGAGCAGTTCTTC. V usage is TRBV29-1 and J usage is TRBJ2-1; TRBD2 matches 7 bases. The V segment lost 7 bases and the J segment 0 bases; nucleotides outside the gene matches: 6. The germline V gene encodes CDR1 SQVTM and CDR2 ANQGSEA. The CDR3 is 14 amino acids.

The V call is TRBV18, the J call TRBJ2-7, with a weak D call TRBD2 (6 bases). The CDR3 loop spans 14 amino acids. Germline values: CDR1 KGHSH, CDR2 LQKENI. The ends were cut back, 3 bases at V and 5 bases at J, with 14 bases in the middle. CDR3 sequence reads: CASSPNQGGDEQYF. In DNA form, the CDR3 reads TGTGCCAGCTCACCGAACCAGGGAGGCGACGAGCAGTACTTC.

The gene calls are TRBV12-3 or TRBV12-4 and TRBJ2-1; D gene ambiguous. V lost 6 bases and J 8 bases, leaving 17 bases between the germline ends. The CDR3 length is 14 residues. DNA of the CDR3: TGTGCCAGCAGCCAGAAGGGCCCTTCGGATGAGCAGTTCTTC. Translating gives CASSQKGPSDEQFF.

This clonotype has only a few counts. V and J are TRBV29-1 and TRBJ1-1; D is undetermined. The CDR3 has 12 amino acids. Germline values: CDR1 SQVTM, CDR2 ANQGSEA. Trimming left V 4 bases short and J 2 bases short, with 8 bases between. The CDR3 loop is CSVGQANTEAFF. The CDR3 DNA follows: TGCAGCGTTGGCCAGGCAAACACTGAAGCTTTCTTT.

The rearrangement links TRBV25-1 to TRBJ2-7; D possibly matches TRBD1 or TRBD2 (5 bases each). The CDR3 is made up of 14 amino acids. The V end was cut by 4 bases, the J end by 10 bases, with 20 bases between. The germline V gene encodes CDR1 MGHDK and CDR2 SYGVNS. The CDR3, as DNA: TGTGCCAGCAGTGGACCCGGGACCGGCAGAGCCCAGTACTTC. The encoded protein is CASSGPGTGRAQYF.

This chain uses TRBV6-2 or TRBV6-3 with TRBJ2-7, with TRBD2 as a possible D gene (6 bases). This CDR3 contains 13 residues. CDR1 is MNHEY, CDR2 SVGEGT, per germline. V lost 7 bases, J lost 2 bases, and 12 bases lay in between. The CDR3 loop reads CASMEGSPYEQYF. DNA of the CDR3: TGTGCCAGCATGGAGGGGAGCCCCTACGAGCAGTACTTC.

This clonotype has only one observation. The chain uses TRBV5-5 and TRBJ2-5; D unclear. The J call may be incorrect, as the DNA end agrees better with TRBJ2-7. Germline V gene lookup returns CDR1 SGHKS and CDR2 YYEKEE (reference sequence). This CDR3 comprises 15 residues. Here the CDR3 reads CASSFGRLGLGEQYF. In nucleotides, the CDR3 is TGTGCCAGCAGCTTCGGCCGTCTGGGATTGGGCGAGCAGTACTTC.

This clonotype has just a few counts. V gene TRBV28 combines with J gene TRBJ2-5, with TRBD2 matching 10 bases. The CDR3 has 16 residues. V shed 6 bases, J shed 5 bases, and the junction held 12 bases outside the gene matches. Germline loops: CDR1 MDHEN, CDR2 SYDVKM. In DNA form, the CDR3 reads TGTGCCAGCAGCCGAATACTAGCGGGGAGGGGGGAGACCCAGTACTTC. It translates to CASSRILAGRGETQYF. The variable domain in full, completed from reference TRBV28 and TRBJ2-5, reads DVKVTQSSRYLVKRTGEKVFLECVQDMDHENMFWYRQDPGLGLRLIYFSYDVKMKEKGDIPEGYSVSREKKERFSLILESASTNQTSMYLCASSRILAGRGETQYFGPGTRLLVL.

V usage is TRBV28 and J usage is TRBJ2-6; D call uncertain. The ends were cut back, 2 bases at V and 1 base at J, with 9 bases in the middle. This CDR3 has 16 residues. The germline gives CDR1 MDHEN, CDR2 SYDVKM. The chain's CDR3 is CASSLSRASGANVLTF. CDR3 DNA sequence: TGTGCCAGCAGTTTAAGTAGGGCGTCTGGGGCCAACGTCCTGACTTTC.

The rearrangement uses TRBV4-3 and TRBJ1-4; possibly TRBD1 for D (6 bases). Trimming removed 0 bases at V and 8 bases at J, with 13 bases between. CDR3 length: 15 amino acids. CDR1 is LGHNA, CDR2 YSLEER, per germline. The CDR3 sequence: CASSQELTQGEKLFF. The CDR3 nucleotides are TGCGCCAGCAGCCAAGAGCTTACTCAGGGGGAAAAACTGTTTTTT.

J is TRBJ2-3 and V is TRBV7-2; TRBD2 aligns across 13 bases. Germline V gene sequence: CDR1 SGHTA, CDR2 FQGNSA. V shed 4 bases and J 5 bases; nucleotides not matched to a gene: 9. The CDR3 has 17 residues. The CDR3 sequence is CASSYGTSGGAVDTQYF. CDR3 DNA: TGTGCCAGCAGCTACGGTACTAGCGGGGGGGCGGTAGATACGCAGTATTTT.

The chain has TRBV4-3 and TRBJ2-3; tentatively, D is TRBD1 (5 bases). The CDR3 loop spans 16 amino acids. Germline V lookup: CDR1 LGHNA, CDR2 YSLEER. The V gene lost 0 bases and the J gene lost 4 bases, with 14 bases spanning the gap. The CDR3 sequence: CASSQDHVGVSDTQYF. The CDR3, as DNA: TGCGCCAGCAGCCAAGATCATGTAGGGGTCTCAGATACGCAGTATTTT.

The chain carries TRBV28 and TRBJ2-1; D assignment may be TRBD1 or TRBD2 (5 bases each). The V end lost 6 bases, the J end lost 9 bases, and 21 bases lay between the germline ends. Per the germline V gene, CDR1 is MDHEN and CDR2 is SYDVKM. CDR3 size: 15 residues. This CDR3 reads CASRTGTLYDLEQFF. The CDR3 DNA follows: TGTGCCAGCAGAACCGGGACCTTATACGATCTTGAGCAGTTCTTC.

This clonotype was seen many times. The chain is built from TRBV27 and TRBJ2-1, with D unresolved. This CDR3 spans 12 amino acids. Trimming stripped 0 bases from V and 8 bases from J, with 5 bases between. From germline, CDR1 is MNHEY and CDR2 SMNVEV (reference sequence). The CDR3 DNA follows: TGTGCCAGCAGTTTATCGGGCGATGAGCAGTTCTTC. Translation gives CASSLSGDEQFF.

Notes on this clonotype: Given a much more abundant clone one base away, this may be a read error. The CDR3 loop is CSVEAGNSDEQYF. For the CDR3, the DNA is TGCAGCGTTGAAGCTGGAAACTCCGACGAGCAGTACTTC. This chain joins TRBV29-1 and TRBJ2-7; D is undetermined. The length of the CDR3 is 13 residues. CDR1 and CDR2 from the germline V gene are SQVTM and ANQGSEA.

This clonotype was seen a handful of times. J is TRBJ2-5 and V is TRBV29-1; D not certain. V dropped 4 bases and J dropped 0 bases, with 18 bases sitting between them. Germline V lookup: CDR1 SQVTM, CDR2 ANQGSEA. CDR3 length: 16 amino acids. DNA of the CDR3: TGCAGCGTTGTGTCCCAGGACCCAAGGTACCAAGAGACCCAGTACTTC. Translation: CSVVSQDPRYQETQYF.

The table lists this clonotype with a few counts. This chain joins TRBV6-5 and TRBJ1-4, with D hard to call. This CDR3 has 15 residues. With 10 bases removed from V and 0 bases from J, the gap between germline ends came to 15 bases. CDR1 is MNHEY, CDR2 SVGAGI, per germline. The CDR3 DNA reads as TGTGCCACCTTTGCGCTGAGGGCAACTAATGAAAAACTGTTTTTT. Protein sequence: CATFALRATNEKLFF.

This clonotype was observed a single time. The gene calls are TRBV4-1 and TRBJ2-7; 7 nucleotides align to TRBD1. Unmatched junction bases numbered 5, after V lost 0 bases and J lost 0 bases. This CDR3 is 16 amino acids long. Germline CDR1 MGHRA, CDR2 YSYEKL. CDR3 in amino acids: CASSQDQGESSYEQYF. DNA of the CDR3: TGCGCCAGCAGCCAAGATCAGGGGGAAAGCTCCTACGAGCAGTACTTC.

The sample holds many counts of this clonotype. V gene TRBV7-9 combines with J gene TRBJ1-5; TRBD1 is a possible D gene (5 bases). V was trimmed by 2 bases and J by 2 bases, leaving 13 bases between them. The CDR3 spans 16 residues. CDR1 is SEHNR and CDR2 is FQNEAQ in the germline V gene (reference sequence). The DNA of the CDR3 is TGTGCCAGCAGCTTATGGGCGGGGGAAGGCAATCAGCCCCAGCATTTT. It codes for CASSLWAGEGNQPQHF.

V gene TRBV6-2 or TRBV6-3 combines with J gene TRBJ2-3; D unclear. CDR1 is MNHEY, CDR2 SVGEGT, per germline. The CDR3 extends over 11 amino acids. Trimming removed 7 bases at V and 6 bases at J, with 8 bases between. DNA of the CDR3: TGTGCCAGCAACTATGGGGATACGCAGTATTTT. The encoded protein is CASNYGDTQYF.